This T cell receptor beta chain was retrieved from a study of CD8 T cells in Susac syndrome. This clonotype was counted a single time. cDNA came from approximately 0.5 to 1 ug RNA primed by random hexamers. Amplification of TCR beta CDR3 across 54 Vbeta and 13 Jbeta was performed with immunoSEQ multiplex PCR. TCRdb analysed the immunoSEQ multiplex PCR reads with MiXCR anew, one entry per CDR3 protein. The table records a few hundred thousand distinct CDR3 sequences, roughly 85% of them present only once. Sequencing was done on a sample of CD8+ T cells from PBMCs. The sequence came from a human donor with multiple sclerosis.

The CDR3 DNA follows: TGTGCCAGCAGTTTTCGGGGACAGGGGCACATCTACGAGCAGTACTTC. Protein: CASSFRGQGHIYEQYF. The rearrangement uses TRBV12-3 or TRBV12-4 and TRBJ2-7; TRBD1 aligns across 10 bases. The CDR3 runs 16 residues. The junction had 8 bases not matched to a gene; V was cut back by 3 bases and J by 3 bases.